The present TCR beta chain was sequenced within a study of blood T cell repertoires in COVID-19. V lost 6 bases, J lost 2 bases, and 4 bases stayed unmatched. The CDR3 contains 13 residues. Per the germline V gene, CDR1 is SGHAT and CDR2 is FQNNGV. Original methodology: Scientists estimated how many nucleated cells there were by amplifying reference gene primers. Here immunoSEQ multiplex PCR was the method, and the copy in TCRdb shows in-frame clones only, minus some. D and trimming were read from the DNA, whereas the V and J calls and clone size are those reported in that table. Found here are over 55,000 clones, approximately 90% of them singletons; the top ten hold roughly 8%. This clone has more than one count but fewer than ten.

The chain combines TRBV11-2 with TRBJ2-7; TRBD1 matches at 7 bases. Sequencing was performed on peripheral blood. This receptor was identified in a human donor in a cohort sampled during active COVID-19. CDR3 DNA: TGTGCCAGCAGTAGACAGGGCCCCTACGAGCAGTACTTC. Amino acids: CASSRQGPYEQYF.